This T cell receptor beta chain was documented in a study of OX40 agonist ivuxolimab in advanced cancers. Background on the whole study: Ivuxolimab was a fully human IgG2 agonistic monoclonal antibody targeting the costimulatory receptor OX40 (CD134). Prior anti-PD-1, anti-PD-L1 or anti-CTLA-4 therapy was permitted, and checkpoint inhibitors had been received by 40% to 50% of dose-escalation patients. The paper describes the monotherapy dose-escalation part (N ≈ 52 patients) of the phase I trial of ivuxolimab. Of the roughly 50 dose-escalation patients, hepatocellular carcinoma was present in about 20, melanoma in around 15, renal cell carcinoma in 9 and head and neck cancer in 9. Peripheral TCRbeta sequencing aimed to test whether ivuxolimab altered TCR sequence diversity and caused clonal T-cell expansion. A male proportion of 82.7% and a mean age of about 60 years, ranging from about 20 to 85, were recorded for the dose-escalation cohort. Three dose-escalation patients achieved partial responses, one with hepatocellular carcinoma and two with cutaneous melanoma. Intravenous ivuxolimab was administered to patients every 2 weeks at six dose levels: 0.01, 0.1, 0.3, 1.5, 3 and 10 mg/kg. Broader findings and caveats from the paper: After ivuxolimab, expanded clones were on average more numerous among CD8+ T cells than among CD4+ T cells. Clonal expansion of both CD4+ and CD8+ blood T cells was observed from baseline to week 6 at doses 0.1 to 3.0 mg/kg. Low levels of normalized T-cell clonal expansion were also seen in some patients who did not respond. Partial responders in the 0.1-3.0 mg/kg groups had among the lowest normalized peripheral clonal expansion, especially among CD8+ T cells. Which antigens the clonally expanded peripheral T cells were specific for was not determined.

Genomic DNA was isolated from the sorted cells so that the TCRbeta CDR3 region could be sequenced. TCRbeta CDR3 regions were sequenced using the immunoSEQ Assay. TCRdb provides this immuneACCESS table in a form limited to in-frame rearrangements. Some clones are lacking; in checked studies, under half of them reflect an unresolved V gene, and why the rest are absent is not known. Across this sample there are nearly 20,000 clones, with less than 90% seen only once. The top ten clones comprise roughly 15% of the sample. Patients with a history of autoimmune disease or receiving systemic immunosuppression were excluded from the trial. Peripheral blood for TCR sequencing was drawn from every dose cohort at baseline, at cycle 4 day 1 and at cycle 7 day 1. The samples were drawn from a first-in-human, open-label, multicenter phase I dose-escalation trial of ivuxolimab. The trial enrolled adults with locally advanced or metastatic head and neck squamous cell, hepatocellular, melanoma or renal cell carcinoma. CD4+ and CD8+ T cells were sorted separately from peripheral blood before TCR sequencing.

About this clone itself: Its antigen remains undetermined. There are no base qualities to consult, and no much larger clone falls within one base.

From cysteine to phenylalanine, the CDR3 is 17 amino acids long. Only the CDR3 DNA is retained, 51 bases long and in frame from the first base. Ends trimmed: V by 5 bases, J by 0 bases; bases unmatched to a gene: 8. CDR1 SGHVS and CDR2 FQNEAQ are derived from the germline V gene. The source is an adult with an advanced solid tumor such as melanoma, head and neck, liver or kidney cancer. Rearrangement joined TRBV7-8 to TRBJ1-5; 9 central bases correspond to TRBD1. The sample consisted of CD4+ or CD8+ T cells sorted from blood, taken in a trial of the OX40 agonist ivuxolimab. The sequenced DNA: TGTGCCAGCAGCCCCGGACAGGGGCGAATTAGCAATCAGCCCCAGCATTTT. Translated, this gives CASSPGQGRISNQPQHF.